This T cell receptor (beta chain) was sequenced for a study of shared clonotypes between healthy human individuals. Across the study: Aged 18 to 49, the donors were a couple of women and three men.

To note about this clone: Antigen specificity is unknown.

Points from the study as a whole: In this cohort, only blood was sampled, and tissue repertoires likely differ. Clonotype sharing among donors likely depends on sequencing depth.

Using immunoSEQ multiplex PCR, the repertoire was profiled, and TCRdb retains in-frame clones only, with some absent. The table has some 1 million clones, roughly 80% seen once. This CDR3 is built from 13 residues. V dropped 4 bases and J dropped 4 bases, with 11 bases sitting between them. Germline values: CDR1 GTSNPN, CDR2 SVGIG (reference sequence). The genes are TRBV30 and TRBJ2-1; D gene unclear. The material sequenced was memory CD4+ T cells sorted from blood. Subset given: CD45RA-negative fraction. The sequence came from a man aged 18 to 29 in good health. CDR3 in amino acids: CAWNRAPYNEQFF. The CDR3 region has the DNA TGTGCCTGGAACAGAGCGCCTTACAATGAGCAGTTCTTC.